The 11 T cell receptor beta chains below were found in one sample sequenced in a study of T cell repertoires in ileal Crohn's disease. Stated time point: neoterminal ileum biopsy at postoperative endoscopy, about 6 months after surgery. TCRdb's table, derived via immunoSEQ multiplex PCR, lists solely in-frame clones and lacks some. The sample yields 13,000 or so clones, 78% seen once. The source material was ileal tissue. The receptors were gathered from an adult with Crohn's disease.

V usage is TRBV7-2 and J usage is TRBJ2-5, with TRBD1 identical over 11 bases. The junction had 9 bases not matched to a gene; V was cut back by 5 bases and J by 1 base. This CDR3 is built from 17 residues. Per the germline V gene, CDR1 is SGHTA and CDR2 is FQGNSA. In DNA form, the CDR3 reads TGTGCCAGCAGCCCGGACAGGGGGCGGGAGAGCCAAGAGACCCAGTACTTC. Translated: CASSPDRGRESQETQYF.

The chain carries TRBV25-1 and TRBJ1-1; D is possibly TRBD1 (6 bases). V lost 4 bases to trimming and J lost 1 base, with 13 bases between them. Per germline, CDR1 MGHDK and CDR2 SYGVNS. The CDR3 totals 15 residues. The CDR3: CASSVTTGANTEAFF. For the CDR3, the DNA is TGTGCCAGCAGTGTGACGACAGGCGCGAACACTGAAGCTTTCTTT.

V usage is TRBV5-6 and J usage is TRBJ1-1; TRBD1 might be the D (6 bases). CDR3 length equals 14 residues. Germline lookup yields CDR1 SGHDT and CDR2 YYEEEE. V shed 5 bases and J shed 5 bases, with 16 bases lying between them. The CDR3 here is CASRTQGRVTEAFF. DNA of the CDR3: TGTGCCAGCAGAACCCAGGGGCGAGTAACTGAAGCTTTCTTT.

The chain is built from TRBV6-6 and TRBJ2-7; D possibly corresponds to TRBD2 (6 bases). Trimming took off 6 bases at V and 7 bases at J, with 10 bases between the two ends. The CDR3 covers 11 residues. Germline CDR1 and CDR2: MNHNY and SVGAGI (reference sequence). The CDR3 here is CASRERVEQYF. DNA of the CDR3: TGTGCCAGCAGAGAGCGGGTGGAGCAGTACTTC.

This chain joins TRBV7-8 and TRBJ1-3; the D is unclear. Germline-derived CDR1 and CDR2 are SGHVS and FQNEAQ. V was shortened by 7 bases and J by 0 bases, with 4 bases between the two germline ends. The CDR3 sequence is 12 residues long. The CDR3 DNA reads TGTGCCAGCACTCCCTCTGGAAACACCATATATTTT. This sequence encodes CASTPSGNTIYF.

Only a few counts were recorded for this clone. In the same sample, other DNA sequences code for this CDR3. This CDR3 is CAISEGLAGVYEQYF. The CDR3 nucleotides read TGTGCCATCAGTGAGGGACTAGCGGGAGTCTACGAGCAGTACTTC. The chain combines TRBV10-3 with TRBJ2-7; 13 nucleotides align to TRBD2. Germline CDR1 ENHRY, CDR2 SYGVKD. The CDR3 runs to 15 residues. J gave up 3 bases and V 2 bases, and 1 base lay outside the gene matches.

The V and J genes are TRBV6-4 and TRBJ2-1; TRBD1 matches at 11 bases. This CDR3 is 14 amino acids long. In germline, CDR1 is MRHNA, CDR2 SNTAGT. V lost 2 bases, J lost 8 bases, and 2 bases stayed unmatched. The CDR3 coding sequence is TGTGCCAGCAGTGACGGGACAGGGGGAGATGAGCAGTTCTTC. It translates to CASSDGTGGDEQFF.

The rearrangement uses TRBV27 and TRBJ2-7, with TRBD1 identical over 10 bases. Germline V gives CDR1 MNHEY, CDR2 SMNVEV (reference sequence). V shed 3 bases, J shed 4 bases, and the junction held 0 bases outside the gene matches. The CDR3 runs to 13 residues. CDR3 coding DNA: TGTGCCAGCAGTTTGGACAGGGGGTACGAGCAGTACTTC. The encoded protein is CASSLDRGYEQYF.

The genes are TRBV11-2 and TRBJ1-5; 10 bases fit TRBD1. The V segment lost 0 bases and the J segment 5 bases; nucleotides outside the gene matches: 10. Germline-derived CDR1 and CDR2 are SGHAT and FQNNGV. This CDR3 comprises 18 residues. The CDR3 DNA sequence: TGTGCCAGCAGCTTAGATATAATGGTGACAGGGGGCGATCAGCCCCAGCATTTT. Protein sequence: CASSLDIMVTGGDQPQHF.

The chain has TRBV6-1 and TRBJ2-7, with 10 bases that match TRBD2. Germline CDR1 and CDR2: MNHNS and SASEGT. V trimming: 1 base; J trimming: 2 bases; junction bases outside the gene matches: 5. The CDR3 is 16 amino acids. This CDR3 reads CASSEGWTSGTYEQYF. Written as DNA, the CDR3 is TGTGCCAGCAGTGAAGGGTGGACTAGCGGAACCTACGAGCAGTACTTC.

V and J are TRBV6-5 and TRBJ2-7; D might be TRBD2 (7 bases). This CDR3 is 16 amino acids long. CDR1 is MNHEY, CDR2 SVGAGI, per germline. Trimming pared 0 bases from V and 2 bases from J, leaving 14 bases between. This CDR3 is CASSYSGGLVTYEQYF. The DNA for the CDR3 is TGTGCCAGCAGTTACTCGGGGGGGCTGGTCACCTACGAGCAGTACTTC.